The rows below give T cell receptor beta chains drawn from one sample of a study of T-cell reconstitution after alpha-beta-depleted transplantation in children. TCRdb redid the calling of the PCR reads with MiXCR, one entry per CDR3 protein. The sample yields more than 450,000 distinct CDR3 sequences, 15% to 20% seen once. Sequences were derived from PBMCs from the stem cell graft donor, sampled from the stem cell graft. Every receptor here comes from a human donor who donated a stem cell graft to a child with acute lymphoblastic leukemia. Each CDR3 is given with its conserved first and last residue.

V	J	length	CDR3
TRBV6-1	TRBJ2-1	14	CASSKRTGVNEQFF
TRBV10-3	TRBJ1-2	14	CAISDPDRAEGYTF
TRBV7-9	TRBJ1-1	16	CASSGTGGMRSTEAFF
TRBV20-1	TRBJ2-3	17	CSASLAPGREYTDTQYF
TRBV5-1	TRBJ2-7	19	CASSLEGTAGQGAFYEQYF
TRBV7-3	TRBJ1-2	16	CASSLLPEAPNYGYTF
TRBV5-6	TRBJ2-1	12	CASSWGVVEQFF
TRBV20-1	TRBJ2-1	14	CSARTSGYGNEQFF
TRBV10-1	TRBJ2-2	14	CASSETGSPGELFF
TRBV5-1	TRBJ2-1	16	CASATRKRGWVNEQFF
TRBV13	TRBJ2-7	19	CASSLLVWGLAASSYEQYF
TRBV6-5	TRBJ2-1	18	CASSYVGLERFSYNEQFF
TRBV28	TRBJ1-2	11	CASSFSDGYTF
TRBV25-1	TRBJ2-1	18	CASSGLILAGGNKNEQFF
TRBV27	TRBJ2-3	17	CASSPIFGTIHVDTQYF
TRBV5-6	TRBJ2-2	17	CASQGRGWAVNTGELFF
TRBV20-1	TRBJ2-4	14	CSASPEEAKNIQYF
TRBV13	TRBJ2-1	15	CASSPRGRVGSEQFF
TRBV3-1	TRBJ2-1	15	CASSKGTYSYNEQFF
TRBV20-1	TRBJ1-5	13	CSASLDRDQPQHF
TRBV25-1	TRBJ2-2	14	CASMGTGGAGELFF
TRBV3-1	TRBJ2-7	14	CASSRSGAPGEQYF
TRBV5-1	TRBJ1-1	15	CASSWSLGQNTEAFF
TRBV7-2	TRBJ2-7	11	CASSNSYEQYF
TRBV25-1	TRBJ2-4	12	CASSDPRGRQYF
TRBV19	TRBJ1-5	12	CASRSGQRPQHF
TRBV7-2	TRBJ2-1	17	CASSLAFRGRSYNEQFF
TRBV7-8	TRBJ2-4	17	CASSPRRSGRDKNIQYF
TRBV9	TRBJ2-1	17	CASSTRTSGSSYNEQFF
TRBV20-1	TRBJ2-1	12	CSGRGTYNEQFF
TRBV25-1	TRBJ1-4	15	CASSEWGKGEEKLFF
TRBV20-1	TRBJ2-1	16	CSARGKRNRGTGEQFF
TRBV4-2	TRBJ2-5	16	CASSPWTGGAVETQYF
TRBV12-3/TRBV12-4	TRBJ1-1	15	CASSLSRTSNTEAFF
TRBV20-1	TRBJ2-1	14	CSARVLAVYNEQFF
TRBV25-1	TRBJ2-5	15	CASSENRGGRETQYF
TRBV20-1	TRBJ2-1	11	CSGARDREQFF
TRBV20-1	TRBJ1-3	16	CSARSLQGDAGNTIYF
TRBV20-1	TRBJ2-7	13	CSASGVFSYEQYF
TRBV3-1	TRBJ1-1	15	CASSQDRGWGTEAFF
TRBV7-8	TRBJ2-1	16	CASSLGLSGLYNEQFF
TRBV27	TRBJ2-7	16	CASSLSRGFLSYEQYF
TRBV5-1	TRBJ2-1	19	CASSSSQDSHSALVDEQFF
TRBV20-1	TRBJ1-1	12	CSAQGGNTEAFF
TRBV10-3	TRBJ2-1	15	CASRLGGGSASEQFF
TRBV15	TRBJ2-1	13	CATSRDPLAVQFF
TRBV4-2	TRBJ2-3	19	CASSRRGLAFPQPPDTQYF
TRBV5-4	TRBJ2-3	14	CASSSGAGRDTQYF
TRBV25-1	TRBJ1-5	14	CASRETGGDQPQHF
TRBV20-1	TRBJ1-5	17	CSAMTRTGRNPNQPQHF
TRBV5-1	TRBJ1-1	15	CASSLGSGLNTEAFF
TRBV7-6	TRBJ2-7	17	CASSLSHRETGAYEQYF
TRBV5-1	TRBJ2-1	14	CASSQDYTQDEQFF
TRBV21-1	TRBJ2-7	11	CASTQLSEQYF
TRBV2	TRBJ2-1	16	CASRGFGGNPYNEQFF
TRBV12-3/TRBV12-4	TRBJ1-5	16	CASSKWTVYSNQPQHF
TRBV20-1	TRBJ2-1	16	CCARERQGASYNEQFF